The T cell receptor beta chain under discussion was sequenced for a study of cytotoxic CD8 clonotypes in ibrutinib-treated CLL (dated by TCRdb to 2020 to 2022). Study-wide context: The cohort had some eleven relapsed/refractory and 15 treatment-naive patients; roughly 17 were IGHV unmutated. Partial responses were observed in about 25 patients and complete responses in 2; after a median follow-up of around 64 months, remission was maintained in roughly 14 patients and progression was observed in some twelve. Samples at response were collected after a median of approximately twelve months of treatment, with a range of roughly 6 to 40 months. Samples averaged approximately 250,000 productive templates and 80,000 to 100,000 productive rearrangements. Of the 90 or so participants in the trial, about 25 had longitudinal samples available. Cryopreserved peripheral blood mononuclear cells were collected at three points: before therapy, at response, and at either sustained remission or disease progression. Every sample from remission and from progressive disease was obtained while the patients were still on ibrutinib.

The junction carries 12 bases between V and J, which are trimmed by 5 bases and 8 bases respectively. Based on the germline V gene, the CDR1 and CDR2 sequences are MGHRA and YSYEKL. From the cysteine through the phenylalanine, the CDR3 covers 13 amino acids. Only the CDR3 DNA is retained, 39 bases long and in frame from the first base. Worth noting for this clone: It lacks a known antigen. Nothing much larger sits one base from this clone, and base qualities are not available.

What the work shows at the level of the full study, not this receptor alone: Public clonotypes were rare and either shrank or stayed stable during treatment, and the rise in clonality at ibrutinib response reflected expansion of private clonotypes. Sampling times were not matched between patients in sustained remission and patients whose disease was progressing, and lymph node repertoires were not examined. Baseline clonality was found to be higher than that of age-matched healthy donors and was strongly correlated with circulating CD8+ T-cell counts. Clonality rose at ibrutinib response, remained stable during sustained remission, and dropped back toward baseline at progression.

The goal of deep resolution MiSeq sequencing was a depth between 1 in 1 million and 1 in 200,000 T cells, and coverage averaged 10x per clonotype. The immunoSEQ hsTCRB Kit was used to generate TCR beta libraries. As for the original processing: ImmunoSEQ Data Assistant and ImmunoSEQ Analyzer were used for data analysis, and V, D and J genes were assigned according to IMGT definitions. Clonality, with values ranging from 0 to 1, was calculated as one minus the normalized Shannon entropy of productive rearrangement frequencies. Public clonotype analysis was restricted to overrepresented clonotypes comprising at least 0.05% of each patient's repertoire. Roughly 13 repertoires from age-matched healthy donors, obtained from immuneACCESS, served as clonality controls. Sourced from immuneACCESS, this table was stored by TCRdb with only in-frame sequences that have V and J called. A share of the clones is absent; for the studies checked, an unresolved V gene accounts for under half, and the remainder has no known explanation. From that table come the V and J calls and clone size; the DNA was used to work out D and trimming. Within this sample are a few hundred thousand clones, with 67% of them counted one time only. The ten largest clones take up 5% to 6.5% of the sample.

Roughly 2.2 micrograms of genomic DNA were extracted from cryopreserved PBMCs for TCR beta library preparation. High-throughput TCR beta sequencing was performed on longitudinal blood samples from CLL patients receiving ibrutinib monotherapy. The patients were enrolled in a single-center, open-label phase 2 trial of ibrutinib monotherapy. The chain uses TRBV4-1 and TRBJ1-4; no D gene can be assigned with confidence. The TCR originated in a human donor with chronic lymphocytic leukemia. The material was PBMCs, obtained after 36 months of ibrutinib treatment. In nucleotide form, the sequence is TGCGCCAGCAGCTACAGAGGCGGCGAAAAACTGTTTTTT. The encoded protein is CASSYRGGEKLFF.